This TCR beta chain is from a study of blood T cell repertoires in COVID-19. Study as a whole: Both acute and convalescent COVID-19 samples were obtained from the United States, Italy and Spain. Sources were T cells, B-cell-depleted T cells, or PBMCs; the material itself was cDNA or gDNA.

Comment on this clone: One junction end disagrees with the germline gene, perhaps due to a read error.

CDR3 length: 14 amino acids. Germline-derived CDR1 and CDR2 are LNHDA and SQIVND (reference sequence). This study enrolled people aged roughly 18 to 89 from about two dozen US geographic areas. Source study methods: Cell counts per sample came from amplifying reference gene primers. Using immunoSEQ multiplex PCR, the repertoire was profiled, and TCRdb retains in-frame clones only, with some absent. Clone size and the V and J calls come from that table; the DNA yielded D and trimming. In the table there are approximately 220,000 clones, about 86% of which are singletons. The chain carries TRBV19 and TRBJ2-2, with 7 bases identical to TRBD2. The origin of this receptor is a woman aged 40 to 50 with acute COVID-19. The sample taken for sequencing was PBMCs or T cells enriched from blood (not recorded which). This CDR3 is CASRIAGVTGELFF. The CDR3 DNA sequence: TGTGCCAGTAGGATAGCGGGTGTCACCGGGGAGCTGTTTTTT. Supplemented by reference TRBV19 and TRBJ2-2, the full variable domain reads DGGITQSPKYLFRKEGQNVTLSCEQNLNHDAMYWYRQDPGQGLRLIYYSQIVNDFQKGDIAEGYSVSREKKESFPLTVTSAQKNPTAFYLCASRIAGVTGELFFGEGSRLTVL.